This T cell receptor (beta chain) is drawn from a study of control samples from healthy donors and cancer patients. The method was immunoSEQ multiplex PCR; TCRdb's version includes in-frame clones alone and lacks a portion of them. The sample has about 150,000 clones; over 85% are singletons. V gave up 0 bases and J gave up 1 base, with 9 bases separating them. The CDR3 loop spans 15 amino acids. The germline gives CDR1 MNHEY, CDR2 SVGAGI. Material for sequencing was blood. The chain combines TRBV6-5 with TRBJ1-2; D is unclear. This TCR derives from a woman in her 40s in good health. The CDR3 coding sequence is TGTGCCAGCAGTTACTCGCAGCAGATTAACTATGGCTACACCTTC. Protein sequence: CASSYSQQINYGYTF.